These T cell receptor beta chains were read from a single sample in a study of T cells in Graves' hyperthyroidism and ophthalmopathy. TCRdb ran MiXCR on the multiplex PCR reads and lists one entry per CDR3 protein. The sample carries about 350,000 distinct CDR3 sequences, roughly 14% recorded once. Material: blood. These receptors originate from a woman under 40 with Graves' hyperthyroidism. The CDR3 runs from the conserved cysteine through the conserved F or W. The order of the fields is J gene, clone size, D gene, V gene, CDR3 DNA, CDR3 protein. The D gene is left open where the match is weak. The size field is filled for only some rows; it gives once, few, many or a size class.

TRBJ1-5,many,.,TRBV28,TGTGCCAGCAGTTATCGAGGGGAGGGTCAGCCCCAGCATTTT,CASSYRGEGQPQHF
TRBJ1-3,few,TRBD1,TRBV12-3/TRBV12-4,TGTGCCAGCAGTCTGCAGGGGGTGACTCATGGAAACACCATATATTTT,CASSLQGVTHGNTIYF
TRBJ2-5,.,TRBD2,TRBV20-1,TGCAGTGTCCGACCTTCTAGCGGGAGATCGCCAGAGACCCAGTACTTC,CSVRPSSGRSPETQYF
TRBJ2-7,few,TRBD1,TRBV7-8,TGTGCCAGCAGCTGGGGGACAGCATACGAGCAGTACTTC,CASSWGTAYEQYF
TRBJ2-7,many,TRBD1,TRBV29-1,TGCAGCGTTGGGGGGACAGGGCAAGGAGAGCAGTACTTC,CSVGGTGQGEQYF
TRBJ2-7,many,TRBD2,TRBV7-2,TGTGCCAGCAGCCGGACTAGCGGATCTTACGGGCAGTACTTC,CASSRTSGSYGQYF
TRBJ2-5,many,TRBD2,TRBV7-8,TGTGCCGCGGGGGTGACCCAAGAGACCCAGTACTTC,CAAGVTQETQYF
TRBJ1-2,many,.,TRBV20-1,TGCAGTGCCCCAGACAGCGGAGGCTATGGCTACACCTTC,CSAPDSGGYGYTF
TRBJ2-5,few,TRBD2,TRBV6-1,TGTGCCAGCAGTGATAAGAGCGGGAGGGCTTGGGAGACCCAGTACTTC,CASSDKSGRAWETQYF
TRBJ2-7,many,TRBD1,TRBV2,TGTGCCAGCCGTTTGTGGGACAGGTCCTACGAGCAGTACTTC,CASRLWDRSYEQYF
TRBJ1-5,.,.,TRBV30,TGTGCCTGGAGTGAGGGGAGTCAGCCCCAGCATTTT,CAWSEGSQPQHF
TRBJ2-6,many,.,TRBV28,TGTGCCAGCAGGGCAGGGGTCAGGTCCGGGGCCAACGTCCTGACTTTC,CASRAGVRSGANVLTF
TRBJ1-2,few,TRBD1,TRBV9,TGTGCCAGCAGCGCGAAGCCACAGGGGCGCTCGACTAACTATGGCTACACCTTC,CASSAKPQGRSTNYGYTF
TRBJ2-1,few,.,TRBV2,TGTGCCAGCAGTGAAATGGATTCCCTCGGGCTAAATGAGCAGTTCTTC,CASSEMDSLGLNEQFF
TRBJ1-1,.,TRBD1,TRBV5-6,TGTGCCAGCAGCTTTTCGTACAGGGGGGGGACGAACACTGAAGCTTTCTTT,CASSFSYRGGTNTEAFF
TRBJ1-1,many,.,TRBV13,TGTGCCAGCAGCCCGGGACCTCTGAACACTGAAGCTTTCTTT,CASSPGPLNTEAFF
TRBJ2-5,few,TRBD2,TRBV29-1,TGCAGCTATACCCTGCGGGGGGAGACCCAGTACTTC,CSYTLRGETQYF
TRBJ2-1,.,.,TRBV5-4,TGTGCCAGCAGCAGGGAAGGTCGCTCCTACAATGAGCAGTTCTTC,CASSREGRSYNEQFF
TRBJ2-7,many,TRBD2,TRBV28,TGTGCCAGCAGCCAGACTAGCGGGAGAGCCTACGAGCAGTACTTC,CASSQTSGRAYEQYF
TRBJ2-7,many,.,TRBV12-3/TRBV12-4,TGTGCCAGCAGTCCCGGGACCCTATCCTACGAGCAGTACTTC,CASSPGTLSYEQYF
TRBJ2-1,few,TRBD2,TRBV20-1,TGCAGTGCCTCCACCGGGACTAGCGGGAACAATGAGCAGTTCTTC,CSASTGTSGNNEQFF
TRBJ2-7,.,.,TRBV28,TGTGCCAGCAGTTCCCCCTCCATGACTGATTACGAGCAGTACTTC,CASSSPSMTDYEQYF
TRBJ2-3,.,.,TRBV15,TGTGCCACCAGCAGAGCCACTACACACACAGATACGCAGTATTTT,CATSRATTHTDTQYF
TRBJ2-1,many,.,TRBV11-2,TGTGCCAGCAGCTTAGGGGGGTTAGGGGAGCAGTTCTTC,CASSLGGLGEQFF
TRBJ2-2,.,TRBD2,TRBV20-1,TGCAGCCAACTAGCGGGAGAGGCCGGGGAGCTGTTTTTT,CSQLAGEAGELFF
TRBJ2-3,many,.,TRBV28,TGTGCCAGCAGTCCTCCGGGACTCAACACAGATACGCAGTATTTT,CASSPPGLNTDTQYF
TRBJ2-4,many,.,TRBV28,TGTGCCAGCAGATCCCGGGACGCCAAAAACATTCAGTACTTC,CASRSRDAKNIQYF
TRBJ2-1,.,.,TRBV3-1,TGTGCCAGCAGCCAAGGTCCAACGGTACGTACTGGGAATGAGCAGTTCTTC,CASSQGPTVRTGNEQFF
TRBJ1-3,.,.,TRBV18,TGTGCCAGCTCAGCGACACGGGGCAAATATTTT,CASSATRGKYF